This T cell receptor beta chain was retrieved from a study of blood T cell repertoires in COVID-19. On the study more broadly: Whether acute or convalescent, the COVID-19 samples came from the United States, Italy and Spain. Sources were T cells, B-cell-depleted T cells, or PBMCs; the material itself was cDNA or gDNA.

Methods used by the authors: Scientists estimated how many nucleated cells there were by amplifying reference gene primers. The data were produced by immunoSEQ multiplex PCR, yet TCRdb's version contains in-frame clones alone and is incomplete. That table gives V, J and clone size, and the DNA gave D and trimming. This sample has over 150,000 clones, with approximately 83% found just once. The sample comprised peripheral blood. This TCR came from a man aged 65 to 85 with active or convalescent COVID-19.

CDR3 DNA: TGTGCCAGCAGGCGCACCTATCGGGATACGCAGTATTTT. Translating gives CASRRTYRDTQYF. The V gene is TRBV12-3 or TRBV12-4, the J gene TRBJ2-3; D not certain. The CDR3 runs to 13 residues. Between the trimmed V and J ends, which lost 6 bases and 6 bases, there was a span of 13 bases.